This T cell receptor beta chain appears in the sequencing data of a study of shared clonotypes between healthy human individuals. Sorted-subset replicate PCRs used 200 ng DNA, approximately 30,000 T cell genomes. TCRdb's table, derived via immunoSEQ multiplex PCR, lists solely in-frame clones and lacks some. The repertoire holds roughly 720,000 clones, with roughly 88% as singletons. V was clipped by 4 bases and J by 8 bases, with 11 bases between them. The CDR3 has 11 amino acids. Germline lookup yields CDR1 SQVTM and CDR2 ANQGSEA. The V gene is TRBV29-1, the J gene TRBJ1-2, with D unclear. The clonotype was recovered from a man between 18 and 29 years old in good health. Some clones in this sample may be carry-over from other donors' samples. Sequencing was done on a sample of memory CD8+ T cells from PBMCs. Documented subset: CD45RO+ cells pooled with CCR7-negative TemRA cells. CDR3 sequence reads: CSVVLGGGYTF. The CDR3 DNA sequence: TGCAGCGTTGTTCTGGGTGGGGGCTACACCTTC.